These 7 T cell receptor beta chains originate from one sample sequenced in a study of T cell repertoires in cytomegalovirus infection. Their specific antigens are unknown. TCRdb re-called the reads with MiXCR, one entry per CDR3 protein. The sample records around 100,000 distinct CDR3 sequences, less than 55% being singletons. This material consisted of CD8+ T cells from cultured PBMCs, taken from culture after CMV antigen stimulation. The receptors stem from a human donor in good health (CMV status not recorded). Some clones in this sample may be carry-over from other donors' samples.

The chain links TRBV28 to TRBJ1-3; no clear D. The CDR3 totals 14 residues. Germline V CDR1 and CDR2: MDHEN, SYDVKM. With 2 bases removed from V and 0 bases from J, the gap between germline ends came to 5 bases. CDR3 nucleotide sequence: TGTGCCAGCAGTTTAATTGGCTCTGGAAACACCATATATTTT. Its protein product is CASSLIGSGNTIYF.

This clonotype was recorded many times. J is TRBJ1-5 and V is TRBV4-1; TRBD1 is a possible D gene (6 bases). The CDR3 contains 20 residues. The V end was cut by 4 bases, the J end by 1 base, with 26 bases between. Germline values: CDR1 MGHRA, CDR2 YSYEKL. The CDR3 coding sequence is TGCGCCAGCAGCCCCCCAGCCCGCCCGCAGGGGACTGTCAGCAATCAGCCCCAGCATTTT. It is translated as CASSPPARPQGTVSNQPQHF.

This clonotype occurred a few times. The chain recombines TRBV6-1 with TRBJ2-1, with D possibly called TRBD1 or TRBD2 (5 bases each). The V end lost 3 bases, the J end lost 5 bases, and 11 bases lay between the germline ends. This CDR3 contains 14 residues. Per the germline V gene, CDR1 is MNHNS and CDR2 is SASEGT. The CDR3, as DNA: TGTGCCAGCAGTGAGGATCGAGGGGACAATGAGCAGTTCTTC. This encodes CASSEDRGDNEQFF.

The table lists this clonotype with a few counts. V usage is TRBV12-3 or TRBV12-4 and J usage is TRBJ2-7; D is possibly TRBD1 (5 bases). The CDR3 extends over 14 amino acids. The V and J ends lost 5 bases and 6 bases respectively, with 17 bases between them. The CDR3 spells CASSPLEGAREQYF. CDR3 sequence (DNA): TGTGCCAGCAGTCCATTGGAAGGGGCGCGCGAGCAGTACTTC.

This clonotype has a single count. V gene TRBV15 combines with J gene TRBJ1-1; no firm D call. V lost 5 bases, J lost 0 bases, and 7 bases lay in between. CDR1 LNHNV and CDR2 YYDKDF come from the germline V gene (reference sequence). The CDR3 contains 13 residues. The CDR3 DNA follows: TGTGCCACCAGCGGGATTATGAACACTGAAGCTTTCTTT. Protein: CATSGIMNTEAFF.

This clonotype was counted many times. This chain links TRBV7-3 with TRBJ1-1; D unclear. The germline V gene encodes CDR1 SGHTA and CDR2 FQGTGA. Deletions cut 3 bases from V and 4 bases from J, with 9 bases between. CDR3 size: 13 residues. CDR3 DNA: TGTGCCAGCAGCTTTGACGGGTCCACTGAAGCTTTCTTT. The encoded protein is CASSFDGSTEAFF.

The sample holds many counts of this clonotype. The rearrangement joins TRBV6-1 to TRBJ1-3, with D maybe TRBD1 (6 bases). Germline V gives CDR1 MNHNS, CDR2 SASEGT. There are 15 residues in the CDR3. V lost 5 bases and J 0 bases, leaving 11 bases between the germline ends. CDR3 loop: CASSRQESSGNTIYF. In DNA form, the CDR3 reads TGTGCCAGCAGTCGACAGGAGAGCTCTGGAAACACCATATATTTT.